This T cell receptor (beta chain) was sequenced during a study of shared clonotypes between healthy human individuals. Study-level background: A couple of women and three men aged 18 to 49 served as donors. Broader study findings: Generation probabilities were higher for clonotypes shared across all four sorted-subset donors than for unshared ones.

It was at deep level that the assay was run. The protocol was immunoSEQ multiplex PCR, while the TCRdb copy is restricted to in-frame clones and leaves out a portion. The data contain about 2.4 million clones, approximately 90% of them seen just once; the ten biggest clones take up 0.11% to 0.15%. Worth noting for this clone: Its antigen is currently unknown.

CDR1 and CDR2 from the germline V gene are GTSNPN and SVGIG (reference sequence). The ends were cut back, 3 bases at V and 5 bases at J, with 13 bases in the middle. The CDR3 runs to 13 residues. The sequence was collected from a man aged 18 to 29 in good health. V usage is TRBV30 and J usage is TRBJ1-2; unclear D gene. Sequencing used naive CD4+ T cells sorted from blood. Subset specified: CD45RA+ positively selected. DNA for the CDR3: TGTGCCTGGAGCGAATCTAGCGAATATGGCTACACCTTC. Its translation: CAWSESSEYGYTF.